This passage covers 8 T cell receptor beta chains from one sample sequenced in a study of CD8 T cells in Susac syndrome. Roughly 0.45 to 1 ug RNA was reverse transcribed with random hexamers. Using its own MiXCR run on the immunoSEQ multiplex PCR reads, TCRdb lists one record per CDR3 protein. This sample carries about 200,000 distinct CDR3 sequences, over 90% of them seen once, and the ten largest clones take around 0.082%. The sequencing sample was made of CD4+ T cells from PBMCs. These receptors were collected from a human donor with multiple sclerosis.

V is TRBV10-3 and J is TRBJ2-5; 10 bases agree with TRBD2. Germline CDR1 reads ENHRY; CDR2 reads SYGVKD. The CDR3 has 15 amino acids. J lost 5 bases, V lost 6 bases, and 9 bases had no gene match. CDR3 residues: CAIRLSGGATETQYF. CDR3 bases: TGTGCCATCAGACTCAGCGGGGGGGCAACCGAGACCCAGTACTTC.

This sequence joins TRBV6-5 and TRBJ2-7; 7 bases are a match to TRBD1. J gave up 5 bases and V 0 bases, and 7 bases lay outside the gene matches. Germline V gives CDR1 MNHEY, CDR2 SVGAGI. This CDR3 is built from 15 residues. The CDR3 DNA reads TGTGCCAGCAGTTACTCGACGACAGGGTACCACGAGCAGTACGTC. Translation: CASSYSTTGYHEQYV.

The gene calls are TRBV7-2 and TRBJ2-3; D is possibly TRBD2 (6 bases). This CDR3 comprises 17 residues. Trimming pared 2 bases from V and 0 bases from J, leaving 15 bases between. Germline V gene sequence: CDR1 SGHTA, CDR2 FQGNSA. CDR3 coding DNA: TGTGCCAGCAGCTTAACCTTTAGCGGCCTTAGCACAGATACGCAGTATTTT. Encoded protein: CASSLTFSGLSTDTQYF.

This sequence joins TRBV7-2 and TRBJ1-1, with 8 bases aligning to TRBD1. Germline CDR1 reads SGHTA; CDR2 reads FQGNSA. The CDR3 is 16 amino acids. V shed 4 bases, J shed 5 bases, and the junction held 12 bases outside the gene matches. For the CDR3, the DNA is TGTGCCAGCAGCTCTCGTGTTATTACAGGGGGTACTGAAGCTTTCTTT. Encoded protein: CASSSRVITGGTEAFF.

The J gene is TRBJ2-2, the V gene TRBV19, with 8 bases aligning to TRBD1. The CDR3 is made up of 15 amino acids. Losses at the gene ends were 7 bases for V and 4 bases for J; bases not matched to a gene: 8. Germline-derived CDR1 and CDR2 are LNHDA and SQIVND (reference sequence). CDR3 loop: CASTNWDRFTGELFF. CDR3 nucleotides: TGTGCCAGTACCAACTGGGACAGGTTCACCGGGGAGCTGTTTTTT.

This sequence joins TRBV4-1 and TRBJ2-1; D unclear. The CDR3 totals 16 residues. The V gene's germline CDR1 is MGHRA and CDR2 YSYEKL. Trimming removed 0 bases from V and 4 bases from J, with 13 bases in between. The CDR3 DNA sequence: TGCGCCAGCAGCCAAGAAGCGAGGACCGATTACAATGAGCAGTTCTTC. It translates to CASSQEARTDYNEQFF.

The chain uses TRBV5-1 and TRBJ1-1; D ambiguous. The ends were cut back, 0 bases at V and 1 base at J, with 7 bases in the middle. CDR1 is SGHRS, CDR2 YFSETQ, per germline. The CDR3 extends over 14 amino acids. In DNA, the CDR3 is TGCGCCAGCAGCTTGGTGTCAAAGAACACTGAAGCTTTCTTT. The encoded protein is CASSLVSKNTEAFF.

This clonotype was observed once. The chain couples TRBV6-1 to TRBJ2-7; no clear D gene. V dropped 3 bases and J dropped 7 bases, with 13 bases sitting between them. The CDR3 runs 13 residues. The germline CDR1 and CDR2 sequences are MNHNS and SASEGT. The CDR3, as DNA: TGTGCCAGCAGTGATATAGGGTTGGGGGAGCAGTACGTC. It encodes CASSDIGLGEQYV.